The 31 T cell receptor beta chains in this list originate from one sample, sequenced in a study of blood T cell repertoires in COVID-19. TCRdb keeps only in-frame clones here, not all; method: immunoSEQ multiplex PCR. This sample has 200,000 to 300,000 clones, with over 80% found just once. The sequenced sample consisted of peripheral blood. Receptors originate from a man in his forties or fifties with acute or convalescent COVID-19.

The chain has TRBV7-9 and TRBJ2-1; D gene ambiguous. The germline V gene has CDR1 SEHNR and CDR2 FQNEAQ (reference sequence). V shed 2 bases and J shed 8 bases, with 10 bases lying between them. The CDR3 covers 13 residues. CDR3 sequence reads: CASSLQVGDEQFF. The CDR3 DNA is TGTGCCAGCAGCTTACAGGTGGGCGATGAGCAGTTCTTC.

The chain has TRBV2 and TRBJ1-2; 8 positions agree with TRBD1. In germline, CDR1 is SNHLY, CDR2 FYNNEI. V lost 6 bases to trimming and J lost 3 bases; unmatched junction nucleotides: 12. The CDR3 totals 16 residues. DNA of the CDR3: TGTGCCAGCAGCCCGAGACAGGGGCGTTTAGACTATGGCTACACCTTC. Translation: CASSPRQGRLDYGYTF.

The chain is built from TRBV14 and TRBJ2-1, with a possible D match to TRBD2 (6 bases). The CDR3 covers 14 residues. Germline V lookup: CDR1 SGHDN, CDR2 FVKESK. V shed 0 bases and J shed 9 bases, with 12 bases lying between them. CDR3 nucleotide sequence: TGTGCCAGCAGCCAAGAGGAGGGGAGGCTTGAGCAGTTCTTC. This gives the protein CASSQEEGRLEQFF. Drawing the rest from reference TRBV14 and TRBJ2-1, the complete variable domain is EAGVTQFPSHSVIEKGQTVTLRCDPISGHDNLYWYRRVMGKEIKFLLHFVKESKQDESGMPNNRFLAERTGGTYSTLKVQPAELEDSGVYFCASSQEEGRLEQFFGPGTRLTVL.

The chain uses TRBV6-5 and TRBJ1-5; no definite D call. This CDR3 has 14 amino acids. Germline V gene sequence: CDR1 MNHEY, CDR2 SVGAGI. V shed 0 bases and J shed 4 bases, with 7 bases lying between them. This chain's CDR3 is CASSYSSGNQPQHF. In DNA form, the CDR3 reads TGTGCCAGCAGTTACTCGTCGGGGAATCAGCCCCAGCATTTT.

The CDR3 is CASSIRGTAQETQYF. In DNA, the CDR3 is TGTGCCAGTAGTATCCGCGGGACTGCCCAAGAGACCCAGTACTTC. The gene calls are TRBV19 and TRBJ2-5, with D tentatively TRBD2 (6 bases). Germline loops: CDR1 LNHDA, CDR2 SQIVND (reference sequence). The CDR3 consists of 15 residues. V lost 3 bases, J lost 1 base, and 12 bases lay in between.

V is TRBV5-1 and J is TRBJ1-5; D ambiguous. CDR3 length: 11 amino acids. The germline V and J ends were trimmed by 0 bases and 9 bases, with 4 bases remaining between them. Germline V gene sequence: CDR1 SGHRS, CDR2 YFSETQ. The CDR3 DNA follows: TGCGCCAGCAGCTTGGGGCCGCCCCAGCATTTT. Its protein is CASSLGPPQHF. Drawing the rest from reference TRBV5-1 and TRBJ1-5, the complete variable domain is KAGVTQTPRYLIKTRGQQVTLSCSPISGHRSVSWYQQTPGQGLQFLFEYFSETQRNKGNFPGRFSGRQFSNSRSEMNVSTLELGDSALYLCASSLGPPQHFGDGTRLSIL.

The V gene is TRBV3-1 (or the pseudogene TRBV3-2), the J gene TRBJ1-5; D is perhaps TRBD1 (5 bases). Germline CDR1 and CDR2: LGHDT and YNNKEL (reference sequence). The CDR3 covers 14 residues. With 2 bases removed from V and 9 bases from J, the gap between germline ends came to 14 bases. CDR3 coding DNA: TGTGCCAGCAGCCAACAGGGATTTAGATGGCCCCAGCATTTT. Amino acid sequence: CASSQQGFRWPQHF.

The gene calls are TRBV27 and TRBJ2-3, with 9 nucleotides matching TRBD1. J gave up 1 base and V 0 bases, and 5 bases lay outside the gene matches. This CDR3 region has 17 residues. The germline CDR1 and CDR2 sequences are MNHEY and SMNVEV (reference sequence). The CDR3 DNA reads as TGTGCCAGCAGTTTATCGGGGACAGGGCTAGGCACAGATACGCAGTATTTT. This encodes CASSLSGTGLGTDTQYF.

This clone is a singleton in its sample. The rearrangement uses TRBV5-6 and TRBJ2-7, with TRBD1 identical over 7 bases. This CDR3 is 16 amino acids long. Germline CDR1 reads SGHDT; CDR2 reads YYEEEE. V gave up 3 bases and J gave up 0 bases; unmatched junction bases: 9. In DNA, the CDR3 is TGTGCCAGCAGCTCGATACAGGGGATCCTCTCCTACGAGCAGTACTTC. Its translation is CASSSIQGILSYEQYF.

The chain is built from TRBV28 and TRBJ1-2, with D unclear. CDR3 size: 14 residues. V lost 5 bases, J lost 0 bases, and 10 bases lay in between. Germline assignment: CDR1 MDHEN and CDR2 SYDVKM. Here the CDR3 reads CASSSPGTNYGYTF. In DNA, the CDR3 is TGTGCCAGCAGTAGTCCCGGGACTAACTATGGCTACACCTTC.

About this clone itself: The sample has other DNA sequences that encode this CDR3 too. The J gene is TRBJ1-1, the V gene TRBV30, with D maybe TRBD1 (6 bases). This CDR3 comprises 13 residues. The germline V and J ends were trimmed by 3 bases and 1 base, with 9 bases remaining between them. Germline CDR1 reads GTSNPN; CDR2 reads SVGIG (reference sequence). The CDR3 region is CAWSRQENTEAFF. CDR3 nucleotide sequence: TGTGCCTGGAGCCGACAGGAGAACACTGAAGCTTTCTTT.

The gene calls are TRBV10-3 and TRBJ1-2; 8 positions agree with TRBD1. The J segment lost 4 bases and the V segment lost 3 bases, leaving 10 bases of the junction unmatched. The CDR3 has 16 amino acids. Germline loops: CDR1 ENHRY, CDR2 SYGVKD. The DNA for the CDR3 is TGTGCCATCAGTGAACTGGGAGCAGGGGGCATCTATGGCTACACCTTC. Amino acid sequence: CAISELGAGGIYGYTF.

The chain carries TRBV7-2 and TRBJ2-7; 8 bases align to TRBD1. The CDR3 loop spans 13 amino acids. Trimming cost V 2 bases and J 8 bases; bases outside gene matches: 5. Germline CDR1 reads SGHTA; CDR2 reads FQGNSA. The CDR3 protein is CASSLTRQGKQYF. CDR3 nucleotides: TGTGCCAGCAGCTTAACCAGACAGGGGAAGCAGTACTTC.

This CDR3 is CASSRENPSYNEQFF. For the CDR3, the DNA is TGTGCCAGCTCACGCGAGAATCCGTCCTACAATGAGCAGTTCTTC. The genes are TRBV18 and TRBJ2-1; no clear D gene. The CDR3 totals 15 residues. V was clipped by 4 bases and J by 1 base, with 11 bases between them. CDR1 KGHSH and CDR2 LQKENI come from the germline V gene.

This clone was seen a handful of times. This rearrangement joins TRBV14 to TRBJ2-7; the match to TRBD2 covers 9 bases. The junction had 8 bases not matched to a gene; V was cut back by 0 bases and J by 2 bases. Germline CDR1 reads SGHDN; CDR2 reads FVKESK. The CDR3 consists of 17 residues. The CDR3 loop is CASSQDFGLAGTYEQYF. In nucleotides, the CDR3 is TGTGCCAGCAGCCAAGACTTTGGGCTAGCGGGGACCTACGAGCAGTACTTC.

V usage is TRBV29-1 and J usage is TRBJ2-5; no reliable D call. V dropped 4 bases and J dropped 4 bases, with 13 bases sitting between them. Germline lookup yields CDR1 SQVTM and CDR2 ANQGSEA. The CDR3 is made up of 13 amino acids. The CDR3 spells CSVVRSDLETQYF. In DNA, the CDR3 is TGCAGCGTTGTTAGGAGTGACCTAGAGACCCAGTACTTC.

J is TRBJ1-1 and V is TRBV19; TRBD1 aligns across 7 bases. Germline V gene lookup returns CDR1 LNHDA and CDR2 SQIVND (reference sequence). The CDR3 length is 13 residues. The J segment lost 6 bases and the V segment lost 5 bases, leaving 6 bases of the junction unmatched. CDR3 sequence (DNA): TGTGCCAGTAGTTCACAGGGGCCCGCTGAAGCTTTCTTT. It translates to CASSSQGPAEAFF. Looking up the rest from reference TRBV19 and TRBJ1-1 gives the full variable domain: DGGITQSPKYLFRKEGQNVTLSCEQNLNHDAMYWYRQDPGQGLRLIYYSQIVNDFQKGDIAEGYSVSREKKESFPLTVTSAQKNPTAFYLCASSSQGPAEAFFGQGTRLTVV.

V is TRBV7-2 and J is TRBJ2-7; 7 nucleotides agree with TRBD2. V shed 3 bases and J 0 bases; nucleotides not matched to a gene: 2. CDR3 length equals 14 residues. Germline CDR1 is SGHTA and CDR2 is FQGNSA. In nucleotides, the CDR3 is TGTGCCAGCAGCTTTGCTAGCGGCTCCTACGAGCAGTACTTC. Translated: CASSFASGSYEQYF.

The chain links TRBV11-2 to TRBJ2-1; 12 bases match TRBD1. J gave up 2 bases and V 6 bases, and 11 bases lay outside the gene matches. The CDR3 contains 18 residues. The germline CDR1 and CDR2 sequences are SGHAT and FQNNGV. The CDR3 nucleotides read TGTGCCAGCAGGACAATCCGGGACAGGGGGCTAACCTACAATGAGCAGTTCTTC. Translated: CASRTIRDRGLTYNEQFF.

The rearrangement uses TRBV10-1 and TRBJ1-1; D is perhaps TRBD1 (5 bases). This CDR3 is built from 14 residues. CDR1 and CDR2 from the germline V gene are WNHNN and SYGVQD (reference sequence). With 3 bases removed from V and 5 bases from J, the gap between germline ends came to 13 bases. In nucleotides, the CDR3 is TGCGCCAGCAGTGAATGGCCAGGGTCGACTGAAGCTTTCTTT. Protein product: CASSEWPGSTEAFF.

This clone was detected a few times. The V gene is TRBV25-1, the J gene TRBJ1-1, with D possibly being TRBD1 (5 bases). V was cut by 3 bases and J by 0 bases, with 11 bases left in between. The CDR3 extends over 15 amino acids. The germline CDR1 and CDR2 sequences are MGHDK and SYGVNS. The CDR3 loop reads CASSDRQNLNTEAFF. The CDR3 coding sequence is TGTGCCAGCAGTGACAGACAGAACCTGAACACTGAAGCTTTCTTT. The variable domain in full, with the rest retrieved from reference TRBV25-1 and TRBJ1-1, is EADIYQTPRYLVIGTGKKITLECSQTMGHDKMYWYQQDPGMELHLIHYSYGVNSTEKGDLSSESTVSRIRTEHFPLTLESARPSHTSQYLCASSDRQNLNTEAFFGQGTRLTVV.

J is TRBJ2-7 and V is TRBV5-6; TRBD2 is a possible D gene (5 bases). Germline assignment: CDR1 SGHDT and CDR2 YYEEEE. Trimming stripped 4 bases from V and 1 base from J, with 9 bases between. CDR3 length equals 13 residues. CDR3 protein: CASSAGISYEQYF. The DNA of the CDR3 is TGTGCCAGCAGCGCCGGGATTTCCTACGAGCAGTACTTC.

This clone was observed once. The CDR3 here is CASSTRQGRTNEKLFF. CDR3 nucleotides: TGTGCCAGCAGTACTCGACAGGGACGGACTAATGAAAAACTGTTTTTT. This chain uses TRBV27 with TRBJ1-4; 7 bases are a match to TRBD1. From germline, CDR1 is MNHEY and CDR2 SMNVEV (reference sequence). V was clipped by 5 bases and J by 2 bases; unmatched bases: 8. The CDR3 sequence is 16 residues long.

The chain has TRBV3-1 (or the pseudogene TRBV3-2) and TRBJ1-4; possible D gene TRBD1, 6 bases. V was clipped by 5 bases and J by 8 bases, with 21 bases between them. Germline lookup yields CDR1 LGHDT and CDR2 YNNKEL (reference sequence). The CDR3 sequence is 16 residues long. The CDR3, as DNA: TGTGCCAGCAGCACCCGAACGGGGGGCATGTGGGAAAAACTGTTTTTT. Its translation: CASSTRTGGMWEKLFF.

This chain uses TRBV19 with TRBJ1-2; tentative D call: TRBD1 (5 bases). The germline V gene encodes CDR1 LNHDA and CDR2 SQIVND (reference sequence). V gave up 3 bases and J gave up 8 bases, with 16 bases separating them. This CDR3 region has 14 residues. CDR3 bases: TGTGCCAGTAGTATCGGACACTTTGGCGGAGGCTACACCTTC. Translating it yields CASSIGHFGGGYTF.

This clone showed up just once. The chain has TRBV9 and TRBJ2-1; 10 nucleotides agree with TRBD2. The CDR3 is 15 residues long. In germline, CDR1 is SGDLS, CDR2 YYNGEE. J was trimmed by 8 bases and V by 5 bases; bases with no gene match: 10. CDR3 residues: CASRPGGAGGHEQFF. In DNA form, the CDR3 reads TGTGCCAGCAGGCCTGGGGGAGCGGGAGGGCATGAGCAGTTCTTC.

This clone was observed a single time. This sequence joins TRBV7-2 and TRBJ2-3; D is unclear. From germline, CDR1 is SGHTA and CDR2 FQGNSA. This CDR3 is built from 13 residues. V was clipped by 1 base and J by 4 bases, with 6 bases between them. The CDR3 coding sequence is TGTGCCAGCAGCTTAGTCCCAGCAGATACGCAGTATTTT. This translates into CASSLVPADTQYF.

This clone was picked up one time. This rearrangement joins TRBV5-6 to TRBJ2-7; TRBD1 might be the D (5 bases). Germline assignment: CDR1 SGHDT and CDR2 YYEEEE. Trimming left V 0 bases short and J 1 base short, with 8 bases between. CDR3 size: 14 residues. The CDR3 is CASSLETESYEQYF. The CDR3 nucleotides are TGTGCCAGCAGCTTGGAGACAGAATCCTACGAGCAGTACTTC.

The CDR3 protein is CASRDRGANEKLFF. The DNA of the CDR3 is TGCGCCAGCCGCGACAGGGGCGCTAATGAAAAACTGTTTTTT. The chain combines TRBV5-1 with TRBJ1-4; 8 nucleotides agree with TRBD1. Germline loops: CDR1 SGHRS, CDR2 YFSETQ. V dropped 7 bases and J dropped 3; count of bases not matched to a gene: 5. The CDR3 covers 14 residues.

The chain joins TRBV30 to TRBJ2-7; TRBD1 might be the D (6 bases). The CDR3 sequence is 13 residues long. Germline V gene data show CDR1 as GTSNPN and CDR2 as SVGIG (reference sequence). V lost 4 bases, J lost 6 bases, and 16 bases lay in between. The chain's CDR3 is CAWTRTDKVEQYF. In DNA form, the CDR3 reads TGTGCCTGGACTAGGACAGACAAAGTCGAGCAGTACTTC.

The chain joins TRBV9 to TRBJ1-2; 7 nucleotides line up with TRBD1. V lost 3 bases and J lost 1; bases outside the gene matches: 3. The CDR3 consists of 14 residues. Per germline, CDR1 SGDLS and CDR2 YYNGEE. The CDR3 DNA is TGTGCCAGCAGCGCTGGACAGGTTAACTATGGCTACACCTTC. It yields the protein CASSAGQVNYGYTF.